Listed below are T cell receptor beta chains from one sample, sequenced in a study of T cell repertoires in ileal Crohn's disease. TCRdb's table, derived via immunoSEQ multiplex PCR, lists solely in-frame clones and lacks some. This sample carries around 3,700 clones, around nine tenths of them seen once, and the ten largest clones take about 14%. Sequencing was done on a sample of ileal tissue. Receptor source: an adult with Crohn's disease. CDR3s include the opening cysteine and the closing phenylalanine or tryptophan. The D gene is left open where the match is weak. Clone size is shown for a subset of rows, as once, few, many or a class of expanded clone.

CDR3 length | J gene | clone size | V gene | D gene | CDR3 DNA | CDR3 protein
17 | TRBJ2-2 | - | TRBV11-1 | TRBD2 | TGTGCCAGCAGCTTAGCAAGCGGGAGAGGCGACACCGGGGAGCTGTTTTTT | CASSLASGRGDTGELFF
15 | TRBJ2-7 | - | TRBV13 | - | TGTGCCAGCAGCTCTCCCCCAACAGGAGACTACGAGCAGTACTTC | CASSSPPTGDYEQYF
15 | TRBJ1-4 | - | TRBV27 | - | TGTGCCAGCAGATGGACGGCTTCGGCTAATGAAAAACTGTTTTTT | CASRWTASANEKLFF
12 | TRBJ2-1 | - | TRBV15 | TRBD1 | TGTGCCACCAGCAGATCTTGGACAGGGAAGTTCTTC | CATSRSWTGKFF
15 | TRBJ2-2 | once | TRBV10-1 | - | TGCGCCAGCAGTGAGTCGCGGTCAAGCACCGGGGAGCTGTTTTTT | CASSESRSSTGELFF
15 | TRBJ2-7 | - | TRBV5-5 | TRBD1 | TGTGCCAGCACCGTCGCGAGACAGGGTCCCTACGAGCAGTACTTC | CASTVARQGPYEQYF
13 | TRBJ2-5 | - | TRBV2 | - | TGTGCCAGCATGAAGTCTAGCCAAGAGACCCAGTACTTC | CASMKSSQETQYF
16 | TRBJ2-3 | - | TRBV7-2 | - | TGTGCCAGCAGCTTAGACGGAGGGACCCTCGGGGATACGCAGTATTTT | CASSLDGGTLGDTQYF
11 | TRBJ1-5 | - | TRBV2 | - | TGTGGCGGCGGGGGCAATCAGCCCCAGCATTTT | CGGGGNQPQHF
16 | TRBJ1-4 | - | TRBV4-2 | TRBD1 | TGTGCCAGCAGCCAGACCAACAGGGGTCCTAATGAAAAACTGTTTTTT | CASSQTNRGPNEKLFF
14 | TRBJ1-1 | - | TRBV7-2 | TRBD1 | TGTGCCAGCAGCTCGCAGGGGGGAGGCACTGAAGCTTTCTTT | CASSSQGGGTEAFF
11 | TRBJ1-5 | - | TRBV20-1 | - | TGCAGTGCGAAGGGCAATCAGCCCCAGCATTTT | CSAKGNQPQHF
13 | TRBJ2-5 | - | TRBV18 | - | TGTGCCAGCTCACCTCGACATAAAGAGACCCAGTACTTC | CASSPRHKETQYF
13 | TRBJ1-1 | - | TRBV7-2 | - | TGTGCCAGCAGCTTATATCAGAACACTGAAGCTTTCTTT | CASSLYQNTEAFF
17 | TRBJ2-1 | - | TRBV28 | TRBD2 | TGTGCCAGCAGTTGCTACGGGAGGTGTAGCTCCTACAATGAGCAGTTCTTC | CASSCYGRCSSYNEQFF
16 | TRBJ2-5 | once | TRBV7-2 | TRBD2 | TGTGCCAGCAGCTTAGAGGGGGGACTAGCGGGAGTAAGCCAGTACTTC | CASSLEGGLAGVSQYF
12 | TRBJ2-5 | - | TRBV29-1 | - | TGCAGCGTTGACGAGTCCCAAGAGACCCAGTACTTC | CSVDESQETQYF
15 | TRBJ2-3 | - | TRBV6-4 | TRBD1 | TGTGCCAGCAGTGCCGTGACAGGGAGCACAGATACGCAGTATTTT | CASSAVTGSTDTQYF
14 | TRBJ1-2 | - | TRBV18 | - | TGTGCCAGCTCACCCGGCGCAGGGGACGGAGGCTACACCTTC | CASSPGAGDGGYTF
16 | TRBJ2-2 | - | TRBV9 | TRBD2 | TGTGCCAGCAGCGGAGCGGGAGGGGTGGACACCGGGGAGCTGTTTTTT | CASSGAGGVDTGELFF
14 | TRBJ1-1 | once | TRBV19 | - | TGTGCCAGTAGTATAGAGGTGAAGAACACTGAAGCTTTCTTT | CASSIEVKNTEAFF
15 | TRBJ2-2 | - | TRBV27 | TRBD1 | TGTGCCAGCAGAGTAAGACAGGGGAACACCGGGGAGCTGTTTTTT | CASRVRQGNTGELFF
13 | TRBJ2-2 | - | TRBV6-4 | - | TGTGCCAGCAGGCTCGGGAACACCGGGGAGCTGTTTTTT | CASRLGNTGELFF
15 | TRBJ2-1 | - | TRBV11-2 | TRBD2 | TGTGCCAGCAGCTGGGGGACTAGCGGGAGTAATGAGCAGTTCTTC | CASSWGTSGSNEQFF
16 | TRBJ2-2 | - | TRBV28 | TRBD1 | TGTGCCAGCAGTCAACCGGGACAGGGGGAGAGCGGGGAGCTGTTTTTT | CASSQPGQGESGELFF
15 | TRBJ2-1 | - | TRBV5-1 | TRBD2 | TGCGCCAGCAGCCCCGTACTAGCGGGAGAGGGAGAGCAGTTCTTC | CASSPVLAGEGEQFF
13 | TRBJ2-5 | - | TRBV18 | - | TGTGCCAGCTCACCAGGGCAGCAAGAGACCCAGTACTTC | CASSPGQQETQYF
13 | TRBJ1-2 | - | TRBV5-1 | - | TGCGCCAGCAGTACGGCGGCTAACTATGGCTACACCTTC | CASSTAANYGYTF
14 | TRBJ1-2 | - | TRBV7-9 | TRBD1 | TGTGCCAGCAGTTTGACAGGGGGCGTCAATGGCTACACCTTC | CASSLTGGVNGYTF
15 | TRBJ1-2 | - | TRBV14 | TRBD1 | TGTGCCAGCAGCCAAGGTTTGGACAGGGCCTATGGCTACACCTTC | CASSQGLDRAYGYTF
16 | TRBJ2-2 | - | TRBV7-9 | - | TGTGCCAGCAGCCCCATCCCGGATACGAACACCGGGGAGCTGTTTTTT | CASSPIPDTNTGELFF
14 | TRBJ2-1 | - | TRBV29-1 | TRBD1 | TGCAGCTGTCAACCGGGGCAGGGGGTCAGGGAGCAGTTCTTC | CSCQPGQGVREQFF
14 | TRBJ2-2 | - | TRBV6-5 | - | TGTGCCAGCAGTTACTGGGCGAGCACCGGGGAGCTGTTTTTT | CASSYWASTGELFF
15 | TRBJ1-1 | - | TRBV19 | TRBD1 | TGTGCCAGTAGTATAAAGACAGGGACAGCCACTGAAGCTTTCTTT | CASSIKTGTATEAFF
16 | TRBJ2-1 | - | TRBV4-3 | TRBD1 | TGCGCCAGCAGCCAAGATACTCGACAGGGGAAGGGTGAGCAGTTCTTC | CASSQDTRQGKGEQFF
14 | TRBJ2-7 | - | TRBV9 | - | TGTGCCAGCAGTTCCGGGAAAGCCTCCTACGAGCAGTACTTC | CASSSGKASYEQYF
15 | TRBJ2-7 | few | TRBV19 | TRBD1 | TGTGCCAGTAGTCTACAGGGGGCTGGCTCCTACGAGCAGTACTTC | CASSLQGAGSYEQYF
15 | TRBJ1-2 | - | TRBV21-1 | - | TGTGCCAGCCCCCCCCCATTGGGGGCGAAATATGGCTACACCTTC | CASPPPLGAKYGYTF
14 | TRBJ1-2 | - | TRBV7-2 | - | TGTGCCAGCAGCCGGACCGAAAACAGAAATGGCTACACCTTC | CASSRTENRNGYTF
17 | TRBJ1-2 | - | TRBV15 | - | TGTGCCACCAGCAGAGATTCTCTATCAGGGAGTGGCTATGGCTACACCTTC | CATSRDSLSGSGYGYTF
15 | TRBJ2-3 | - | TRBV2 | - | TGTGCCAGCAGTGAGCGGACAGCTAGCACAGATACGCAGTATTTT | CASSERTASTDTQYF
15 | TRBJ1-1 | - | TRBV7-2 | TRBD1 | TGTGCCAGCAGCTTTCGTAGGGGGCTACGGTCTGAAGCTTTCTTT | CASSFRRGLRSEAFF
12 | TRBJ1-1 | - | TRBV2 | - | TGTGCCAGCAGGCCCGACCCGACTGAAGCTTTCTTT | CASRPDPTEAFF